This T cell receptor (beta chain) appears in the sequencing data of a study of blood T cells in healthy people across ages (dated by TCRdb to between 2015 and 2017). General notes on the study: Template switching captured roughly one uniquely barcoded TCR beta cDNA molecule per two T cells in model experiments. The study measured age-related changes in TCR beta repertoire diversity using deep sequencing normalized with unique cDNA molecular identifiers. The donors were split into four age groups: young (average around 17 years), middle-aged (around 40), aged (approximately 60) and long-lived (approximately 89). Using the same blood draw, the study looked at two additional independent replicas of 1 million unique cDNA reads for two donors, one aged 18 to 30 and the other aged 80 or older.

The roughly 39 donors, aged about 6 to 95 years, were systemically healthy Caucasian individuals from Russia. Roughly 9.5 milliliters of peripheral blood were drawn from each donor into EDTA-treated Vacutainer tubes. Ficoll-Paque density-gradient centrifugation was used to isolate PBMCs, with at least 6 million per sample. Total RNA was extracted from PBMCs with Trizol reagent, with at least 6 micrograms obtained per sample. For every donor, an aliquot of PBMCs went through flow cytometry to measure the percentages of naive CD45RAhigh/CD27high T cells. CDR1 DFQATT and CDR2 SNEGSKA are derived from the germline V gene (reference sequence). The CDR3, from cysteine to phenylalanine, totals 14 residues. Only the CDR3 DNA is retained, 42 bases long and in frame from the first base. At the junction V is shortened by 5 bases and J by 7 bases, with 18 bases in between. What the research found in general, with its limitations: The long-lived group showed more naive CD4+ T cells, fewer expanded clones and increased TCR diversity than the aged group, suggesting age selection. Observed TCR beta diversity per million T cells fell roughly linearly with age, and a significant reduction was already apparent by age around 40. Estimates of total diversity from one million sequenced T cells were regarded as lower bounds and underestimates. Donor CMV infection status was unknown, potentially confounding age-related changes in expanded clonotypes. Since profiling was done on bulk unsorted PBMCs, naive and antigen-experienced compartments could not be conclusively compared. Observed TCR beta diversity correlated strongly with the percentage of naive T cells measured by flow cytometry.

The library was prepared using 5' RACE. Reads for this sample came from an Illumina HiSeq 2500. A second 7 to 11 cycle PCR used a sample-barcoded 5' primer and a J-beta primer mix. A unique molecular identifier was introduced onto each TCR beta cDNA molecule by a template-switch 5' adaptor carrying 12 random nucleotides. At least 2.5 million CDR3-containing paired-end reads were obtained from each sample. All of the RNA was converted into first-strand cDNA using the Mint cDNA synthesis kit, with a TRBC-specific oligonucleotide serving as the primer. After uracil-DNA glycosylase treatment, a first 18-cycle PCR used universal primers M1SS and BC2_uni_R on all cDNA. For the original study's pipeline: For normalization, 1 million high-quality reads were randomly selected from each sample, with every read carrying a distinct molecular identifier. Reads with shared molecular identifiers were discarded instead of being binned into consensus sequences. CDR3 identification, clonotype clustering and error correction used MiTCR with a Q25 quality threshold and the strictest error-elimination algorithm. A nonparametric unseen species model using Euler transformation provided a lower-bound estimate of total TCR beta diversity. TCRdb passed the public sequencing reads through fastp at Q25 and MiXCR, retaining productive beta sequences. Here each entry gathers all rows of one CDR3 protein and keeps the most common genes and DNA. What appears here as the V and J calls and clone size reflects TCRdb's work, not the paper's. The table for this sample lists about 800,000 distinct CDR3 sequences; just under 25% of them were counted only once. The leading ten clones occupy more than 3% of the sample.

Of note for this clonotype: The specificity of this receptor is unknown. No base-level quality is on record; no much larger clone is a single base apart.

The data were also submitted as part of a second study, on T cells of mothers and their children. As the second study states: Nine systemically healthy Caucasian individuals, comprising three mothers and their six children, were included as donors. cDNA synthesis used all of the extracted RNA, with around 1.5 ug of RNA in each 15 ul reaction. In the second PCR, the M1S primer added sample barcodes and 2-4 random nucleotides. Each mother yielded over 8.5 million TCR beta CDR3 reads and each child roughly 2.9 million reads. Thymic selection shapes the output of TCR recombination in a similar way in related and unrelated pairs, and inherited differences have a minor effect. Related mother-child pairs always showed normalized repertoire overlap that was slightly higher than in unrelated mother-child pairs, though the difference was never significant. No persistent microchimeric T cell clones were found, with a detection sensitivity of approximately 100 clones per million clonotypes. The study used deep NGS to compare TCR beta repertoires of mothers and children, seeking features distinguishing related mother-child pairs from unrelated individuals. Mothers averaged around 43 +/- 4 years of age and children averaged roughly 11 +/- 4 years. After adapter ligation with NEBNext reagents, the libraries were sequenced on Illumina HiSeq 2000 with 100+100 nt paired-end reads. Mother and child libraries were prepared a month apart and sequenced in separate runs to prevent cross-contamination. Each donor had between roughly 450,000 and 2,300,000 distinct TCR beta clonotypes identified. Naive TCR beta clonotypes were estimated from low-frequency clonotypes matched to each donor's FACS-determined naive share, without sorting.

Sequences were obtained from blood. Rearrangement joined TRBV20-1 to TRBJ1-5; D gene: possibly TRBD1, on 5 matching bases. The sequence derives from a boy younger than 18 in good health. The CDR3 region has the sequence CSAVTTVRDQPQHF. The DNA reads TGCAGTGCTGTTACGACAGTCAGGGACCAGCCCCAGCATTTT.